In its sample, the clone carrying this TCR beta chain was seen a few times. Its antigen is not identified. Sample time point: newly diagnosed GD, antithyroid drugs for less than 3 months. The authors made the TCR library using RNA they extracted from PBMCs. This sample is part of a study of regulatory T cells in long-lasting Graves disease. Study-level results: Favored gene segments in persistent disease were TRBV28, TRBJ1-2 and TRBJ2-5. Newly diagnosed patients had higher TCR diversity than persistent Graves' patients did.

iRepertoire HTBI primers and Arm-PCR of CDR3 regions built TCR beta libraries. TCRdb re-derived calls from the multiplex PCR reads in MiXCR, one entry per CDR3 protein. The repertoire has about 460,000 distinct CDR3 sequences, 12% to 15% of them found once; the top ten carry approximately 15%. V dropped 5 bases and J dropped 4; count of bases not matched to a gene: 9. The CDR3 is 16 amino acids. The germline V gene has CDR1 LNHDA and CDR2 SQIVND (reference sequence). These data were also filed under a second study, of T cells in Graves' hyperthyroidism and ophthalmopathy. From that study: The HTBI primer set drove a first-round RT-PCR of the TCR CDR3.

J is TRBJ1-4 and V is TRBV19; 8 bases align to TRBD1. The input for sequencing was peripheral blood mononuclear cells (PBMCs), taken at new diagnosis, from a patient treated with antithyroid drugs. This TCR came from a woman aged 45 to 65 with Graves disease. CDR3 DNA: TGTGCCAGTAGTGTGCGACAGGGGATGATTAATGAAAAACTGTTTTTT. This encodes CASSVRQGMINEKLFF.